This T cell receptor beta chain was documented in a study of blood T cell repertoires in COVID-19. TCRdb's copy holds only in-frame clones and misses some; the assay was immunoSEQ multiplex PCR. Among hundreds of thousands of clones, around 87% were seen once, and the ten largest hold 2.1%. The clonotype was recovered from a woman aged 30 to 39 who had recovered from COVID-19. Sequencing was performed on peripheral blood.

Written as DNA, the CDR3 is TGTGCCAGTAGTATTGGACAGGAACCAAATGAAAAACTGTTTTTT. Translation: CASSIGQEPNEKLFF. The V call is TRBV19, the J call TRBJ1-4; 7 bases match TRBD1. This CDR3 contains 15 residues. With 3 bases clipped from V and 5 bases from J, the junction kept 6 bases outside the gene matches. Germline V CDR1 and CDR2: LNHDA, SQIVND (reference sequence).